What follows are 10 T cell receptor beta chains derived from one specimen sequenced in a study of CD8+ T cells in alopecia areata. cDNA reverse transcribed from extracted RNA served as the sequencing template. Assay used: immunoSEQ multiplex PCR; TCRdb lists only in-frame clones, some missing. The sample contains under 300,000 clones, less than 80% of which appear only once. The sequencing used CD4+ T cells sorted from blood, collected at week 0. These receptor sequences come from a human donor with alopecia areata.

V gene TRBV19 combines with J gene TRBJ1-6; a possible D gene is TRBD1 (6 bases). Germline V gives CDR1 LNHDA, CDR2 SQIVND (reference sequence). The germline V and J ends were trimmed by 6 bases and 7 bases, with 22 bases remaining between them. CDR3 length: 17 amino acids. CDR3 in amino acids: CASSRQGGSRGNSPLHF. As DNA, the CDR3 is TGTGCCAGTAGCCGCCAGGGCGGATCCAGGGGAAATTCACCCCTCCACTTT.

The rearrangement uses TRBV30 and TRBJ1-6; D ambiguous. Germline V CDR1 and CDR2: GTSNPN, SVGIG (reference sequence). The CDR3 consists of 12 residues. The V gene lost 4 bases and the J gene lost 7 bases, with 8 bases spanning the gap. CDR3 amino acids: CAWNRLNSPLHF. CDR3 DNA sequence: TGTGCCTGGAATAGGTTAAATTCACCCCTCCACTTT.

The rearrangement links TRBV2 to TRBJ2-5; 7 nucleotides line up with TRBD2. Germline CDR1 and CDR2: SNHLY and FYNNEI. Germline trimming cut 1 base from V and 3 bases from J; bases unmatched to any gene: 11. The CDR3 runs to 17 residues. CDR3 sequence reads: CASSEEVAGVQKETQYF. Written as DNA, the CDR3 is TGTGCCAGCAGTGAAGAGGTGGCGGGGGTCCAAAAAGAGACCCAGTACTTC.

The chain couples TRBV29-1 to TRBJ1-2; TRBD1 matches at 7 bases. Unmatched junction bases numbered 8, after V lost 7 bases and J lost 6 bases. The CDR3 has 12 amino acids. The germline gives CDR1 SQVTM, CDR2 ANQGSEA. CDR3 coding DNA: TGCAGCGGCGGGGGACAGACTAATGGCTACACCTTC. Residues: CSGGGQTNGYTF. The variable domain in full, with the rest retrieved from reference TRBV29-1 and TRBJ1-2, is SAVISQKPSRDICQRGTSLTIQCQVDSQVTMMFWYRQQPGQSLTLIATANQGSEATYESGFVIDKFPISRPNLTFSTLTVSNMSPEDSSIYLCSGGGQTNGYTFGSGTRLTVV.

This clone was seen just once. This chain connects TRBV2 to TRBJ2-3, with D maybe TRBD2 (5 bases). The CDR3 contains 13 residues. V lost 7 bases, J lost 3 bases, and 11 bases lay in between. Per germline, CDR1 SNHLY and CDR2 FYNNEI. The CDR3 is CASKRDGTDTQYF. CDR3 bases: TGTGCCAGCAAGAGGGATGGGACAGATACGCAGTATTTT.

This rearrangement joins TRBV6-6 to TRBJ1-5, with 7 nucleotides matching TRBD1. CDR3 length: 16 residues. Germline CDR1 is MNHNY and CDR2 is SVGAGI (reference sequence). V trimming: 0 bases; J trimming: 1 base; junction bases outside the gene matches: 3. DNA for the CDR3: TGTGCCAGCAGTTACTCCGACAGGGCGAGCAATCAGCCCCAGCATTTT. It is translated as CASSYSDRASNQPQHF.

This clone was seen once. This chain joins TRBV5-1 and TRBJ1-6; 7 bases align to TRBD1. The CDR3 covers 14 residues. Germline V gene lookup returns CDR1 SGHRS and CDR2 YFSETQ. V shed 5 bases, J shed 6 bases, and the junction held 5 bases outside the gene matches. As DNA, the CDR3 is TGCGCCAGCAGGTCGGGACAGAGTAATTCACCCCTCCACTTT. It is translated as CASRSGQSNSPLHF.

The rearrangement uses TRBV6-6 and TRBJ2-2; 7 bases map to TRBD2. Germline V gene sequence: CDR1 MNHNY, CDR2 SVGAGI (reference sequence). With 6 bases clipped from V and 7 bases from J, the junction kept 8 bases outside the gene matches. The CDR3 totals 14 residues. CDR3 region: CASSPRRGNGELFF. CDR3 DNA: TGTGCCAGCAGCCCCCGGCGGGGGAACGGGGAGCTGTTTTTT.

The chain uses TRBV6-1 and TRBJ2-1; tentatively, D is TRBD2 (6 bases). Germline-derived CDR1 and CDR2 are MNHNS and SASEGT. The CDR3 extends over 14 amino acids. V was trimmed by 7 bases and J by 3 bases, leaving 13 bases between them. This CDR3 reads CASMGWGDYNEQFF. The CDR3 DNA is TGTGCCAGCATGGGGTGGGGGGACTACAATGAGCAGTTCTTC.

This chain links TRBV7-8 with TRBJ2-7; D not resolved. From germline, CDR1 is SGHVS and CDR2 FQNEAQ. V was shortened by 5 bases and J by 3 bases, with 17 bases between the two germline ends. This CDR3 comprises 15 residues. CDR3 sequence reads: CASSPKVGSNYEQYF. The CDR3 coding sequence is TGTGCCAGCAGCCCCAAGGTTGGTAGCAACTACGAGCAGTACTTC.